This T cell receptor (beta chain) was identified during a study of T cells of healthy individuals. In TCRdb, the 5' RACE reads were re-called with MiXCR into one record per CDR3 protein. The sample lists 85,000 to 100,000 distinct CDR3 sequences; roughly 15% were seen once. The CDR3 extends over 15 amino acids. The germline V gene has CDR1 DFQATT and CDR2 SNEGSKA (reference sequence). With 1 base removed from V and 0 bases from J, the gap between germline ends came to 13 bases. The TCR originated in a human donor in good health. The gene calls are TRBV20-1 and TRBJ2-7; D is uncertain. The CDR3 nucleotides read TGCAGTGCTAGAGGGGATCCGGCCATCTCCTACGAGCAGTACTTC. Translation gives CSARGDPAISYEQYF.